Listed below are T cell receptor beta chains from one sample, sequenced in a study of cytomegalovirus exposure and HLA in healthy donors. Assay: immunoSEQ multiplex PCR; the TCRdb copy retains only in-frame clones and omits some. The sample includes some 150,000 clones, 80% of them seen just once. Sequenced material: PBMCs. The origin of the receptors is a man in his late teens or twenties in good health and CMV-seropositive. Each CDR3 is given with its conserved first and last residue. The D gene is left open where the match is weak. Clone sizes are given selectively: once, few, many, or a class where the clone is expanded.

d_call | j_call | clone_size | v_call | cdr3_aa | cdr3_nt
NA | TRBJ2-7 | once | TRBV11-2 | CASSTSYEQYF | TGTGCCAGCAGCACTTCCTACGAGCAGTACTTC
NA | TRBJ2-3 | NA | TRBV7-9 | CASSRQLTTDTQYF | TGTGCCAGCAGCAGACAGCTAACCACAGATACGCAGTATTTT
NA | TRBJ1-5 | NA | TRBV6-5 | CASSSDWSAPQHF | TGTGCCAGCAGTTCCGACTGGTCCGCGCCCCAGCATTTT
NA | TRBJ2-1 | NA | TRBV2 | CASSEGVQRFF | TGTGCCAGCAGTGAAGGGGTCCAGCGGTTCTTC
NA | TRBJ1-1 | NA | TRBV29-1 | CSVVSIGKGNTEAFF | TGCAGCGTTGTTTCTATCGGGAAGGGAAACACTGAAGCTTTCTTT
NA | TRBJ2-1 | NA | TRBV6-5 | CASSYGPEGYNEQFF | TGTGCCAGCAGTTATGGGCCGGAGGGATACAATGAGCAGTTCTTC
TRBD2 | TRBJ2-1 | NA | TRBV29-1 | CSVGGTSGTSGLGNEQFF | TGCAGCGTCGGTGGGACTAGCGGCACGTCGGGGTTGGGCAATGAGCAGTTCTTC
TRBD2 | TRBJ2-5 | NA | TRBV6-1 | CASSGGGGRKTQYF | TGTGCCAGCAGTGGGGGGGGAGGGCGGAAGACCCAGTACTTC
NA | TRBJ1-4 | few | TRBV7-2 | CASSPGGWTNEKLFF | TGTGCCAGCAGCCCCGGGGGGTGGACTAATGAAAAACTGTTTTTT
NA | TRBJ2-2 | NA | TRBV7-7 | CASSLSAVRNTGELFF | TGTGCCAGCAGCTTATCTGCGGTTAGAAACACCGGGGAGCTGTTTTTT
NA | TRBJ2-2 | NA | TRBV6-1 | CASSGQGLGRTGELFF | TGTGCCAGCAGTGGACAGGGCCTCGGGAGAACCGGGGAGCTGTTTTTT
NA | TRBJ1-1 | NA | TRBV7-2 | CASSRGLYAFEAFF | TGTGCCAGCAGCCGAGGGCTTTATGCCTTTGAAGCTTTCTTT
NA | TRBJ2-2 | NA | TRBV7-9 | CASSAGGYTGELFF | TGTGCCAGCAGCGCCGGGGGATACACCGGGGAGCTGTTTTTT
TRBD1 | TRBJ2-5 | NA | TRBV7-9 | CASSYQTGVQETQYF | TGTGCCAGCAGCTACCAGACAGGGGTCCAAGAGACCCAGTACTTC
TRBD2 | TRBJ2-3 | NA | TRBV5-1 | CASSLDGGGGGDTQYF | TGCGCCAGCAGCTTGGATGGCGGGGGGGGCGGGGATACGCAGTATTTT
NA | TRBJ1-1 | NA | TRBV6-5 | CASSYVQGATEAFF | TGTGCCAGCAGTTACGTGCAGGGTGCCACTGAAGCTTTCTTT
NA | TRBJ2-7 | NA | TRBV6-6 | CASSYSGFSYEQYF | TGTGCCAGCAGTTATTCAGGGTTCTCCTACGAGCAGTACTTC
TRBD2 | TRBJ2-3 | NA | TRBV4-3 | CASSQDVILAGAPTYTDTQYF | TGCGCCAGCAGCCAAGATGTGATCCTAGCGGGGGCTCCGACTTACACAGATACGCAGTATTTT
NA | TRBJ2-4 | NA | TRBV6-6 | CASSPGGPSAKNIQYF | TGTGCCAGCAGTCCCGGGGGACCCTCAGCCAAAAACATTCAGTACTTC
NA | TRBJ1-2 | NA | TRBV13 | CASSRQGSYGYTF | TGTGCCAGCAGCCGTCAGGGGTCCTATGGCTACACCTTC
TRBD1 | TRBJ2-5 | NA | TRBV5-4 | CASSLTGVAAQETQYF | TGTGCCAGCAGCTTAACAGGGGTGGCCGCTCAAGAGACCCAGTACTTC
NA | TRBJ2-7 | NA | TRBV5-4 | CASSLGSQNSYEQYF | TGTGCCAGCAGCTTGGGTTCACAGAACTCCTACGAGCAGTACTTC
TRBD2 | TRBJ2-7 | once | TRBV4-3 | CASSQEGSGVDEQYF | TGCGCCAGCAGCCAAGAAGGTAGCGGGGTGGACGAGCAGTACTTC
NA | TRBJ1-4 | NA | TRBV10-3 | CAISESLADYSTNEKLFF | TGTGCCATCAGTGAGTCGTTGGCAGACTATTCAACTAATGAAAAACTGTTTTTT
TRBD1 | TRBJ1-2 | NA | TRBV14 | CASSQAAGTVNYGYTF | TGTGCCAGCAGCCAAGCAGCAGGGACAGTTAACTATGGCTACACCTTC
TRBD1 | TRBJ1-1 | NA | TRBV4-1 | CASSQEGGGRTEAFF | TGCGCCAGCAGCCAAGAAGGAGGGGGCCGTACTGAAGCTTTCTTT
NA | TRBJ1-2 | few | TRBV20-1 | CSARTDGYTF | TGCAGTGCACGGACAGATGGCTACACCTTC
NA | TRBJ2-5 | few | TRBV5-4 | CASSFRDTETQYF | TGTGCCAGCAGCTTCCGGGACACAGAGACCCAGTACTTC
TRBD1 | TRBJ2-3 | NA | TRBV18 | CASSLSQGAIADTQYF | TGTGCCAGCTCTCTATCACAGGGGGCGATCGCAGATACGCAGTATTTT
TRBD2 | TRBJ2-3 | few | TRBV5-4 | CASSLNLAGGDTQYF | TGTGCCAGCAGCTTGAATCTAGCGGGGGGAGATACGCAGTATTTT
NA | TRBJ1-5 | NA | TRBV4-2 | CASSQEWHRNQPQHF | TGTGCCAGCAGCCAAGAATGGCACAGGAATCAGCCCCAGCATTTT
TRBD1 | TRBJ2-5 | NA | TRBV18 | CASSSGTGEETQYF | TGTGCCAGCTCGTCCGGGACAGGGGAAGAGACCCAGTACTTC
NA | TRBJ1-6 | NA | TRBV18 | CASSPNRSSYNSPLHF | TGTGCCAGCTCCCCCAACAGGAGCTCCTATAATTCACCCCTCCACTTT
TRBD2 | TRBJ2-5 | NA | TRBV6-5 | CASSYSLAGETQYF | TGTGCCAGCAGTTACTCGCTAGCGGGGGAGACCCAGTACTTC
TRBD1 | TRBJ1-5 | NA | TRBV9 | CASSDTGGQPQHF | TGTGCCAGCAGCGATACAGGGGGTCAGCCCCAGCATTTT
TRBD1 | TRBJ2-5 | NA | TRBV6-6 | CASTETGLETQYF | TGTGCCAGCACAGAGACAGGGCTGGAGACCCAGTACTTC
NA | TRBJ1-3 | NA | TRBV7-2 | CASSVTRTGNTIYF | TGTGCCAGCAGCGTTACCCGTACAGGAAACACCATATATTTT
NA | TRBJ1-1 | NA | TRBV6-5 | CASSYGVDFNTEAFF | TGTGCCAGCAGTTACGGGGTGGACTTCAACACTGAAGCTTTCTTT
TRBD1 | TRBJ2-2 | NA | TRBV9 | CASSVGGQGNTGELFF | TGTGCCAGCAGCGTAGGGGGACAGGGTAACACCGGGGAGCTGTTTTTT
TRBD2 | TRBJ2-5 | few | TRBV4-2 | CASSLGTSGGETQYF | TGTGCCAGCAGCCTGGGGACTAGCGGGGGAGAGACCCAGTACTTC
TRBD2 | TRBJ2-1 | NA | TRBV7-3 | CASSSSGGGDEQFF | TGTGCCAGCAGCTCTAGCGGGGGGGGAGATGAGCAGTTCTTC